The rows below give T cell receptor beta chains drawn from one sample of a study of OX40 agonist ivuxolimab in advanced cancers. TCRdb's table, derived via immunoSEQ multiplex PCR, lists solely in-frame clones and lacks some. The sample consists of about 38,000 clones, 65% to 85% of them appearing once. The sample consisted of CD4+ or CD8+ T cells sorted from blood, taken in a trial of the OX40 agonist ivuxolimab. These receptors were obtained from an adult with an advanced solid tumor such as melanoma, head and neck, liver or kidney cancer. Each CDR3 is given without its conserved first and last residue.

V gene	J gene	CDR3 protein
TRBV4-3	TRBJ1-1	ASSQDRGGLTEAF
TRBV11-1	TRBJ2-3	ASSLAIMDTQY
TRBV6-6	TRBJ1-2	ASRFPGQSNYGYT
TRBV30	TRBJ1-6	ALAAGDGSPLH
TRBV5-1	TRBJ1-2	ASSPRGSYGYT
TRBV6-1	TRBJ1-5	ASSESGVGQPQH
TRBV30	TRBJ2-5	AWSVRSSGEETQY
TRBV5-5	TRBJ1-5	ASSRDWNQPQH
TRBV6-4	TRBJ2-2	ASRGQGIAGELF
TRBV28	TRBJ2-7	ASSRPGEGLYEQY
TRBV19	TRBJ1-6	ASSIWRESPLH
TRBV27	TRBJ1-3	ASRANSGNTIY
TRBV30	TRBJ2-6	AWSDGFGRANVLT
TRBV6-5	TRBJ1-2	ASKDRGKDNYGYT
TRBV27	TRBJ2-3	ASSLLGVADTQY
TRBV25-1	TRBJ1-1	ASSGGVTEAF